A single sample is the source of the 8 T cell receptor beta chains below, sequenced in a study of regulatory T cells in long-lasting Graves disease. Time point in this sample: newly diagnosed GD, antithyroid drugs for less than 3 months. Preparation of the TCR library used RNA extracted from PBMCs. Arm-PCR of CDR3 regions with iRepertoire HTBI primers generated TCR beta libraries. TCRdb reprocessed the multiplex PCR reads with MiXCR, giving one entry per CDR3 protein. The table lists about 560,000 distinct CDR3 sequences, about 16% of them singletons, with around 12% in the top ten. In addition, the sample was reused for a study of T cells in Graves' hyperthyroidism and ophthalmopathy.

The sequences come from peripheral blood mononuclear cells (PBMCs), collected at new diagnosis, from a patient treated with antithyroid drugs. The receptors derive from a young man with Graves disease.

The V gene is TRBV5-1, the J gene TRBJ1-2, with D unresolved. V was clipped by 0 bases and J by 8 bases, with 11 bases between them. The CDR3 contains 13 residues. Germline V CDR1 and CDR2: SGHRS, YFSETQ. The CDR3 region is CASSLVVGSGYTF. The CDR3 coding sequence is TGCGCCAGCAGCTTGGTTGTGGGTTCAGGCTACACCTTC.

This clonotype has only a few counts. V gene TRBV27 combines with J gene TRBJ2-1, with a tentative D call TRBD1 (5 bases). The length of the CDR3 is 14 residues. Germline V gives CDR1 MNHEY, CDR2 SMNVEV (reference sequence). V was clipped by 3 bases and J by 8 bases, with 14 bases between them. The CDR3 reads CASSFQGWSDEQFF. Written as DNA, the CDR3 is TGTGCCAGCAGTTTTCAGGGATGGTCAGATGAGCAGTTCTTC.

This clonotype was detected many times. The rearrangement joins TRBV7-9 to TRBJ1-2; a possible D gene is TRBD1 (6 bases). Trimming shortened V by 5 bases and J by 5 bases, and 18 bases separated the two germline ends. CDR1 is SEHNR and CDR2 is FQNEAQ in the germline V gene (reference sequence). This CDR3 has 15 residues. CDR3 in amino acids: CASSVQRGTTYGYTF. The CDR3 DNA sequence: TGTGCCAGCAGCGTCCAGAGGGGGACCACTTATGGCTACACCTTC. The whole variable domain, remainder taken from reference TRBV7-9 and TRBJ1-2, is DTGVSQNPRHKITKRGQNVTFRCDPISEHNRLYWYRQTLGQGPEFLTYFQNEAQLEKSRLLSDRFSAERPKGSFSTLEIQRTEQGDSAMYLCASSVQRGTTYGYTFGSGTRLTVV.

Ten or more counts support this clonotype. The J gene is TRBJ1-1, the V gene TRBV3-1; tentatively, D is TRBD1 (6 bases). The germline V and J ends were trimmed by 7 bases and 4 bases, with 28 bases remaining between them. Germline V gene lookup returns CDR1 LGHDT and CDR2 YNNKEL (reference sequence). The CDR3 sequence is 18 residues long. The CDR3 reads CASTGGRGRTRSGTEAFF. Here the CDR3 DNA reads TGTGCCAGCACGGGGGGCCGAGGGAGGACCCGGTCGGGCACTGAAGCTTTCTTT.

Of note for this clonotype: One end of the junction fails to match germline, which may point to a read error. V is TRBV7-2 and J is TRBJ2-5; tentative D call: TRBD1 (5 bases). The CDR3 runs 13 residues. CDR1 is SGHTA, CDR2 FQGNSA, per germline. The CDR3 protein is CASSQGAGETQYF. CDR3 DNA: TGCGCCAGCAGCCAAGGGGCCGGAGAGACCCAGTACTTC.

This clonotype occurred many times. The V call is TRBV2, the J call TRBJ1-5; D possibly corresponds to TRBD1 (6 bases). Germline assignment: CDR1 SNHLY and CDR2 FYNNEI. V was pared by 3 bases and J by 6 bases, with 18 bases between. The CDR3 covers 16 residues. The CDR3 sequence is CASSDTGFTAGQPQHF. CDR3 coding DNA: TGTGCCAGCAGTGACACAGGGTTTACGGCGGGTCAGCCCCAGCATTTT.

V usage is TRBV2 and J usage is TRBJ2-2; D possibly matches TRBD1 or TRBD2 (7 bases each). The CDR3 spans 12 residues. The germline V gene has CDR1 SNHLY and CDR2 FYNNEI. Trimming took 10 bases from V and 7 from J, leaving 13 bases between them. This CDR3 reads CATTGEGGELFF. In DNA form, the CDR3 reads TGTGCCACCACAGGGGAGGGCGGGGAGCTGTTTTTT.

This clonotype occurred many times. The V and J genes are TRBV2 and TRBJ2-7, with D unresolved. CDR1 is SNHLY and CDR2 is FYNNEI in the germline V gene. V was cut by 8 bases and J by 0 bases, with 5 bases left in between. The CDR3 covers 11 residues. The CDR3 loop reads CASRRSYEQYF. CDR3 DNA sequence: TGTGCCAGCCGGCGCTCCTACGAGCAGTACTTC.